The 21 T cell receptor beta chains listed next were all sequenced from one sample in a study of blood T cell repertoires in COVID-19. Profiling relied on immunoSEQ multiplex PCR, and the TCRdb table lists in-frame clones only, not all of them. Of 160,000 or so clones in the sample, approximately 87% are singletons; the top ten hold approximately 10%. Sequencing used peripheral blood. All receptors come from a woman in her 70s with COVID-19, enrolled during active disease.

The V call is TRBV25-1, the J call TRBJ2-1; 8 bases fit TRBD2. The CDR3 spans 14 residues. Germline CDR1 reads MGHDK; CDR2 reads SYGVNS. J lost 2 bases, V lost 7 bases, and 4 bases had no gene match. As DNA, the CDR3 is TGTGCCAGCAACCGCGGGGGGACCTACAATGAGCAGTTCTTC. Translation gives CASNRGGTYNEQFF.

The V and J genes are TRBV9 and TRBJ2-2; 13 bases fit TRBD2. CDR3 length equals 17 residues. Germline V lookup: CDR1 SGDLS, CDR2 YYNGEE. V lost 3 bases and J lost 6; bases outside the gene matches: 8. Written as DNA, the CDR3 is TGTGCCAGCAGCGCTTCCGGGACTAGCGGGGACGCCGGGGAGCTGTTTTTT. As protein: CASSASGTSGDAGELFF.

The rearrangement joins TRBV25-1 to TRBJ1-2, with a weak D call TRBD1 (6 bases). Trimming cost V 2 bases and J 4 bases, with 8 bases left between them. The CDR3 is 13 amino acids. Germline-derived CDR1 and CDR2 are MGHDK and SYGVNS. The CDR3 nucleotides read TGTGCCAGCAGTGAAACAGGGAGCTATGGCTACACCTTC. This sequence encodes CASSETGSYGYTF.

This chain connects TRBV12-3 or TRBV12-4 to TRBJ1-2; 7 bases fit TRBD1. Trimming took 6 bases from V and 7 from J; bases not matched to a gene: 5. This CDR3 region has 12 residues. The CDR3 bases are TGTGCCAGCAGGCAGGACAGGTCTGGCTACACCTTC. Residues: CASRQDRSGYTF.

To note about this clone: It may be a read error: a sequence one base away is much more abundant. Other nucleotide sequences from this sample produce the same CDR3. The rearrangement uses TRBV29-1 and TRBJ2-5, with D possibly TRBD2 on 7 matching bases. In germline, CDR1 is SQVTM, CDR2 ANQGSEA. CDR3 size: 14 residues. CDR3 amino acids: CRVGGLGGAETQYF. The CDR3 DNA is TGCCGGGTGGGGGGACTGGGGGGGGCAGAGACCCAGTACTTC.

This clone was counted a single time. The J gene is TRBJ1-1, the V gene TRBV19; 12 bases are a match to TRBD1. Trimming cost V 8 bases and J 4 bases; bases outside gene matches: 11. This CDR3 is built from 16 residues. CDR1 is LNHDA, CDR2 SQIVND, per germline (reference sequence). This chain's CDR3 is CASGPRDRGRGTEAFF. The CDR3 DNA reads TGTGCCAGTGGTCCCCGGGACAGGGGGCGAGGCACTGAAGCTTTCTTT.

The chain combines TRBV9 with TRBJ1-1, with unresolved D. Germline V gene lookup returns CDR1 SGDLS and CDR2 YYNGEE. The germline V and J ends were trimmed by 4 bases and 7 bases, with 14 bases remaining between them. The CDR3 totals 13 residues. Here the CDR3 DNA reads TGTGCCAGCAGCCCCAGAGGTACCAATGAAGCTTTCTTT. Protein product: CASSPRGTNEAFF.

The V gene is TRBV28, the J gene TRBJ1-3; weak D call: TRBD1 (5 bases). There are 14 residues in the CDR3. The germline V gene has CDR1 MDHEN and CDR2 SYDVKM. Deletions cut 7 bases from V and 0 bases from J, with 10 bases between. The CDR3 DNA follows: TGTGCCAGCAAGAAGACAGCCTCTGGAAACACCATATATTTT. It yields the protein CASKKTASGNTIYF.

The DNA of the CDR3 is TGTGCCAGCAGCCAAGACCGGGGGGCGAACACTGAAGCTTTCTTT. Translation gives CASSQDRGANTEAFF. The V call is TRBV14, the J call TRBJ1-1; perhaps TRBD1 as D (6 bases). Trimming took off 0 bases at V and 1 base at J, with 9 bases between the two ends. The CDR3 covers 15 residues. Germline V gene sequence: CDR1 SGHDN, CDR2 FVKESK.

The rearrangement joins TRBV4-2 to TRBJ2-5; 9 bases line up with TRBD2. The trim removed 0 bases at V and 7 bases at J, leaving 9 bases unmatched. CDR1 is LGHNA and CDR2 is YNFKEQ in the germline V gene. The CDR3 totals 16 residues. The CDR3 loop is CASSQDSRGGLGTQYF. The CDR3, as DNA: TGTGCCAGCAGCCAAGATTCGCGGGGGGGCCTTGGGACCCAGTACTTC.

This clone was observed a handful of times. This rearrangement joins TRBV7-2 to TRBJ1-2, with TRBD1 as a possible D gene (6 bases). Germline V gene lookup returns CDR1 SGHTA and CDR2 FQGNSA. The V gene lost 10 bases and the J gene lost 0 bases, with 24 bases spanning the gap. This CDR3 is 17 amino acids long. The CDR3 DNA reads TGTGCCACCAAATCCTACCCCGCAGGGGAGCCTAACTATGGCTACACCTTC. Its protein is CATKSYPAGEPNYGYTF. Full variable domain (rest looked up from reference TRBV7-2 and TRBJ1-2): GAGVSQSPSNKVTEKGKDVELRCDPISGHTALYWYRQSLGQGLEFLIYFQGNSAPDKSGLPSDRFSAERTGGSVSTLTIQRTQQEDSAVYLCATKSYPAGEPNYGYTFGSGTRLTVV.

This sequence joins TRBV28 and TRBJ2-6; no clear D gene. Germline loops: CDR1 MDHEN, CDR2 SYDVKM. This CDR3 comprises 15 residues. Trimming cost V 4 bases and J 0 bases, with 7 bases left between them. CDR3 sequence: CASSSRYSGANVLTF. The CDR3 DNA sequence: TGTGCCAGCAGTTCGCGATACTCTGGGGCCAACGTCCTGACTTTC.

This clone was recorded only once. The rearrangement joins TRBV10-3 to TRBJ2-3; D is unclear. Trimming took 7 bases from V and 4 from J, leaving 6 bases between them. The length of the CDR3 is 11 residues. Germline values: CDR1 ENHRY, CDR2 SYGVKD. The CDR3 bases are TGTGCCATCAAGCTCGCAGATACGCAGTATTTT. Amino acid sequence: CAIKLADTQYF.

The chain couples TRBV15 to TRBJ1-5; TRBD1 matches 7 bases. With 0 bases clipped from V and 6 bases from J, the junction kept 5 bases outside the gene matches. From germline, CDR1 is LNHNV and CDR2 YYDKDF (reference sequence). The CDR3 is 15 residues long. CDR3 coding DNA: TGTGCCACCAGCAGAGAGGACAGGATGAGTCAGCCCCAGCATTTT. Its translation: CATSREDRMSQPQHF.

This CDR3 is CASSLDGQVQPQHF. CDR3 coding DNA: TGCGCCAGCAGCTTGGACGGACAAGTCCAGCCCCAGCATTTT. This chain connects TRBV5-1 to TRBJ1-5; the D gene is possibly TRBD1 (5 bases). With 0 bases removed from V and 7 bases from J, the gap between germline ends came to 11 bases. This CDR3 region has 14 residues. The germline CDR1 and CDR2 sequences are SGHRS and YFSETQ.

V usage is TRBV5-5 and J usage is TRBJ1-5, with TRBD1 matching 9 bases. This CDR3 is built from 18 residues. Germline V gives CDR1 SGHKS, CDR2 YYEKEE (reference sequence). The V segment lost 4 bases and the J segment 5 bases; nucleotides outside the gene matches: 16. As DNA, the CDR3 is TGTGCCAGCAGCCCCTCACCCTCCGGGACAGGGAGCGATCAGCCCCAGCATTTT. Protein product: CASSPSPSGTGSDQPQHF.

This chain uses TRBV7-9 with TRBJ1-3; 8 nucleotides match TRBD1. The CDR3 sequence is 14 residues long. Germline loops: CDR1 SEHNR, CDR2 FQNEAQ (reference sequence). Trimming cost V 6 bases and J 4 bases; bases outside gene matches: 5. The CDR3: CASRTGEEGNTIYF. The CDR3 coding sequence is TGTGCCAGCAGGACAGGGGAAGAAGGAAACACCATATATTTT.

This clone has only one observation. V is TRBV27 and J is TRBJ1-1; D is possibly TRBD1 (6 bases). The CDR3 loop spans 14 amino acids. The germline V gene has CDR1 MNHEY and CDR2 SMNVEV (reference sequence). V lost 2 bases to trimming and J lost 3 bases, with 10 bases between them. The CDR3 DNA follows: TGTGCCAGCAGTTTACACAGGGACCACACTGAAGCTTTCTTT. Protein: CASSLHRDHTEAFF.

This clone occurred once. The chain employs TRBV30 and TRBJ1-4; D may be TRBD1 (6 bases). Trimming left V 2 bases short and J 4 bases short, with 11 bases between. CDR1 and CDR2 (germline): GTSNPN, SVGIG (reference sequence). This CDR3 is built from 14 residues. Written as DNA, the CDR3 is TGTGCCTGGAGTCCCGGACAGCTTAATGAAAAACTGTTTTTT. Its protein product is CAWSPGQLNEKLFF.

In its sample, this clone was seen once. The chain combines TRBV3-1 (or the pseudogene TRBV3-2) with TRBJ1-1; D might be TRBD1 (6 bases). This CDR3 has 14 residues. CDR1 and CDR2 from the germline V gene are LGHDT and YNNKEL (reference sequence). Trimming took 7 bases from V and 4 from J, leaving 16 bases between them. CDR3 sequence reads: CASTSRGGATEAFF. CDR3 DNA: TGTGCCAGCACCTCAAGGGGGGGGGCCACTGAAGCTTTCTTT.

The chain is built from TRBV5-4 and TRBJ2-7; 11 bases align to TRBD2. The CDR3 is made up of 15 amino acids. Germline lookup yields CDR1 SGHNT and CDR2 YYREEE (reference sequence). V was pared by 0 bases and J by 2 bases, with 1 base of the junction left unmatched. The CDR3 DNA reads TGTGCCAGCAGCTTGGAACTAGCGGGGGCCTACGAGCAGTACTTC. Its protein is CASSLELAGAYEQYF.